The entry below gives a single T cell receptor (beta chain) sequence along with its context. This clone occurred a few times. What this receptor recognizes is not known. Per-base qualities were not stored, and no clone one base away is much larger. V is shortened by 9 bases, J by 10 bases, and the region joining them spans 15 bases. CDR1 and CDR2 were assigned from the germline V gene as MDHEN and SYDVKM. The CDR3 contains 11 residues, cysteine and phenylalanine counted. The CDR3 DNA has 33 bases and is translated from base 1. Mismatch repair deficiency in every enrolled patient was established by polymerase chain reaction or immunohistochemistry. A few patients who responded to pembrolizumab therapy underwent TCR sequencing. Pembrolizumab PD-1 blockade was prospectively tested in advanced mismatch repair-deficient cancers, regardless of tissue of origin, in the phase II trial. Peripheral blood T cell samples were collected serially, before PD-1 blockade began and at several time points afterward. The timing of each blood sample was reported as weeks after the first dose of pembrolizumab.

Receptors were amplified or captured by the immunoSEQ multiplex PCR assay. This immuneACCESS table, as held by TCRdb, lists in-frame sequences with V and J called but not all clones. Of the missing ones, under half trace to an unresolved V gene in checked studies; the others have no known cause. Counted in this sample were roughly 79,000 clones; around 80% of them appeared once. The ten largest account for 5% to 6.5% of the sample. The data stem from a study of PD-1 blockade in mismatch repair-deficient tumors (dated by TCRdb to 2015 to 2018). With respect to the entire study: The trial enrolled some 90 consecutive patients with 12 to 13 mismatch repair-deficient cancer types between late 2013 and September 2016, all previously treated and progressing. Tumor-associated T cell clones in the peripheral blood of patients responding to PD-1 blockade were tracked using deep sequencing of TCR CDR3 regions. General study outcomes and caveats: Tumor-resident clones, often undetectable in blood before treatment, expanded rapidly after pembrolizumab and then contracted, generally before radiologic responses.

This chain is built from TRBV28 and TRBJ1-1, with the D segment identity uncertain. The clonotype was recovered from an adult with mismatch repair-deficient cancer. Sequencing was performed on peripheral blood, taken 44 weeks after starting pembrolizumab. The DNA reads as follows: TGTGCCAGTAAATCCGCCGTGGGAGCTTTCTTT. It translates as CASKSAVGAFF.